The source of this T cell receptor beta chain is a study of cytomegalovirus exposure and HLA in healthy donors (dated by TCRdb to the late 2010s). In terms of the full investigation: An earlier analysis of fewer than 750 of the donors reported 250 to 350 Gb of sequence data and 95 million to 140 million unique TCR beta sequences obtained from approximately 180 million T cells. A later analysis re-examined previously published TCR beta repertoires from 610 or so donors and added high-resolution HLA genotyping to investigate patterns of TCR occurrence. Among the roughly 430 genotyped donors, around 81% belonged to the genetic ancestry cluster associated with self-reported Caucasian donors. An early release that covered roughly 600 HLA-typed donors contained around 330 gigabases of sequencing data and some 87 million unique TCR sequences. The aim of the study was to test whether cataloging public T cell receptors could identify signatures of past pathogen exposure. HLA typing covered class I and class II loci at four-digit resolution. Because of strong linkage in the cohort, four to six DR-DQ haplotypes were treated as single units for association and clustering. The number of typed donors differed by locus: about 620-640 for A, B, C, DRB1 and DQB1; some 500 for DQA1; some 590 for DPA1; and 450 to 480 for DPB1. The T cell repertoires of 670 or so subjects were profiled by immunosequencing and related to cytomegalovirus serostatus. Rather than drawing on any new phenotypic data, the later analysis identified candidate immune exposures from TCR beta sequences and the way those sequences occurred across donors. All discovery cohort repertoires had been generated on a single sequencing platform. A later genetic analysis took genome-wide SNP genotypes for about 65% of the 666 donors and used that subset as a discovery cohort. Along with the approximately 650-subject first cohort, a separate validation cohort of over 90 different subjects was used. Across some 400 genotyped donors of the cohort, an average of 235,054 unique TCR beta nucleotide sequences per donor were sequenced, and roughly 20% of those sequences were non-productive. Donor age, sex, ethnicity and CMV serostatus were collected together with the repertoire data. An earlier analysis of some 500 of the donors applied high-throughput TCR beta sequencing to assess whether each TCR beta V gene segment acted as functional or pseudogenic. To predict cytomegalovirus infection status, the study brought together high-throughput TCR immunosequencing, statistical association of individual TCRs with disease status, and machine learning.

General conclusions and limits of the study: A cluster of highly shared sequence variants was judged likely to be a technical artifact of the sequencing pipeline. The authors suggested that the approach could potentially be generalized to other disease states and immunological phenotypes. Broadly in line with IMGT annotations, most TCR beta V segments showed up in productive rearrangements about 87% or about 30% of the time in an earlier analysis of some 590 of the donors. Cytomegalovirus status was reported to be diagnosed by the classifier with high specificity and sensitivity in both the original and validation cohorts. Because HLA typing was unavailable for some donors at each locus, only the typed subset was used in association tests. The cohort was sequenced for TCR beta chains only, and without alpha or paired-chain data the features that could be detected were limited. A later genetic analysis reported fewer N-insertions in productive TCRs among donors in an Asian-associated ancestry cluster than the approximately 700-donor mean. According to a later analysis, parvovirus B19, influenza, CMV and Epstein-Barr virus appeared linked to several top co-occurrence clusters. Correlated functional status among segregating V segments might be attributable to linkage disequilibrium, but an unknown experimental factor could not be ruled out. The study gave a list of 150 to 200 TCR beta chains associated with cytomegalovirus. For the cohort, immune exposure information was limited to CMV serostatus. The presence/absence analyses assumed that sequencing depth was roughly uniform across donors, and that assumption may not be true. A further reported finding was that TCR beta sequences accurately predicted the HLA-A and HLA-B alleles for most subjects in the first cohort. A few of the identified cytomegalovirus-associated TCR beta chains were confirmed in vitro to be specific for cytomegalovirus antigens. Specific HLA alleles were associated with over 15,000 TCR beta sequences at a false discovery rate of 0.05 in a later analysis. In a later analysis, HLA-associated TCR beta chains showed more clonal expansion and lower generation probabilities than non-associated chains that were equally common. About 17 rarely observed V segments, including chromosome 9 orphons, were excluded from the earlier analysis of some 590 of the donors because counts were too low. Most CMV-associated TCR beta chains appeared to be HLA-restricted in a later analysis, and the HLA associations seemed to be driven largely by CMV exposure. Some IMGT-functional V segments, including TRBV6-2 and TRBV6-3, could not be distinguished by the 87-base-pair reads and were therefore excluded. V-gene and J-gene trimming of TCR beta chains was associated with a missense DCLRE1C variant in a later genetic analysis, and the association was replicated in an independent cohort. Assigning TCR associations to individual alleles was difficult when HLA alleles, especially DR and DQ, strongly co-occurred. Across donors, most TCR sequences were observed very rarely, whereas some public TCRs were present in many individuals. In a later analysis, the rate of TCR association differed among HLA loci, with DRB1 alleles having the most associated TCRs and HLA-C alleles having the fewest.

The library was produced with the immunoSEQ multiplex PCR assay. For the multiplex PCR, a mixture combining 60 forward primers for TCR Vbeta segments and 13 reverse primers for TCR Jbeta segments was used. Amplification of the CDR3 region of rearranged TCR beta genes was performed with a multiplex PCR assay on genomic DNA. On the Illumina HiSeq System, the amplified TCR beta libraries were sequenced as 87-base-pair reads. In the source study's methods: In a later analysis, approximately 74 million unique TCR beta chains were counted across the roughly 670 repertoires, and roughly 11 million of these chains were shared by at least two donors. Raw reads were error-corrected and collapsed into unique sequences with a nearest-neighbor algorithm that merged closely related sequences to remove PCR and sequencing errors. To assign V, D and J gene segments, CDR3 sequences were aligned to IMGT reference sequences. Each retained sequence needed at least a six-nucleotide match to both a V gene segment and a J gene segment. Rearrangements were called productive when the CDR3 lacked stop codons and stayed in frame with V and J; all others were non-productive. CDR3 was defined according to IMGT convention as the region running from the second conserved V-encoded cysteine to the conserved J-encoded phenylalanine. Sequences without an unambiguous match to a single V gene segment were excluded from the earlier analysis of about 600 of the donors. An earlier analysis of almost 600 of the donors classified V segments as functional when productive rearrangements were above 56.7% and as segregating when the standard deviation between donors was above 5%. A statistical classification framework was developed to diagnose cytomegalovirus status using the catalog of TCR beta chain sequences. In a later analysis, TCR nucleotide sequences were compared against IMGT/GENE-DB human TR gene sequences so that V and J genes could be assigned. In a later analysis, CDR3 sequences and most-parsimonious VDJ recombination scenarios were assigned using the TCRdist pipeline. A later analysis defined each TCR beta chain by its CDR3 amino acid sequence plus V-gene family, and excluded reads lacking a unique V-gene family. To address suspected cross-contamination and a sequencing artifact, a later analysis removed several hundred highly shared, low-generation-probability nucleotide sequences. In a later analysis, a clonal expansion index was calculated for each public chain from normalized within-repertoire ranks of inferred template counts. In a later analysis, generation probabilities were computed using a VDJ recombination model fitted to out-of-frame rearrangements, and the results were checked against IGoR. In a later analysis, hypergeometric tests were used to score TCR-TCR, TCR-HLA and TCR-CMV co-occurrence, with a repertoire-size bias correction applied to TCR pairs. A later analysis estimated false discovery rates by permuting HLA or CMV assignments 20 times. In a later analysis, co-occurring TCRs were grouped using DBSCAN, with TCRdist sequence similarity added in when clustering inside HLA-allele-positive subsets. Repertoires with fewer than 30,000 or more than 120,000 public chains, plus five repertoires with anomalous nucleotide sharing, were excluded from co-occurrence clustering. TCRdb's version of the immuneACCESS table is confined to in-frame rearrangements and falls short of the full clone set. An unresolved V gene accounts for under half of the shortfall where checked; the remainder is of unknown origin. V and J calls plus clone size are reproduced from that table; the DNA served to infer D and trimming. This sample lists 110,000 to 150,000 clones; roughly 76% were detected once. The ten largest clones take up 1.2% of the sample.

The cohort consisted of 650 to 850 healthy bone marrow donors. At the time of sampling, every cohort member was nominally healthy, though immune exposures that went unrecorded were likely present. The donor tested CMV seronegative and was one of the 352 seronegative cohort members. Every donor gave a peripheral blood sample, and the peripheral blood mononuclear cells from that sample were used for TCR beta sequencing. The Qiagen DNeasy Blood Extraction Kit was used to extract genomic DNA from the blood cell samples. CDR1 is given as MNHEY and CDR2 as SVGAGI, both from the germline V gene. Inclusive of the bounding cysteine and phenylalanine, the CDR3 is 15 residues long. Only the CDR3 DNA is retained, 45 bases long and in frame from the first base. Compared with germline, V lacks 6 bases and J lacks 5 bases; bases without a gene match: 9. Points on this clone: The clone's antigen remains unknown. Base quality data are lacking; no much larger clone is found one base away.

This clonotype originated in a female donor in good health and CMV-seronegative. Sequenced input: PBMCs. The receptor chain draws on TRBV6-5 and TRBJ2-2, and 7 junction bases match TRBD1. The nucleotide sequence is TGTGCCAGCAGAAACAGGGGAGATTGGACCGGGGAGCTGTTTTTT. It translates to CASRNRGDWTGELFF.